The next 27 T cell receptor beta chains were all read from a single sample in a study of CD8 T cells in ankylosing spondylitis. Study results and limitations: For ankylosing spondylitis blood, a TCR beta motif of eight or nine highly homologous variants appeared characteristic.

TCRdb processed the 5' RACE reads anew with MiXCR; each CDR3 protein has one entry. The repertoire holds fewer than 500,000 distinct CDR3 sequences, with about a fifth as singletons. These TCRs are of unknown antigen specificity. Input material: blood, either unsorted or a sorted T cell fraction (not recorded which). The source is a male donor with ankylosing spondylitis.

This clonotype was counted only a few times. The V gene is TRBV19, the J gene TRBJ1-4; the match to TRBD1 covers 7 bases. Per the germline V gene, CDR1 is LNHDA and CDR2 is SQIVND (reference sequence). This CDR3 spans 14 amino acids. V shed 8 bases, J shed 0 bases, and the junction held 3 bases outside the gene matches. This CDR3 reads CASSDRATNEKLFF. In nucleotides, the CDR3 is TGTGCCAGTTCCGACAGGGCAACTAATGAAAAACTGTTTTTT.

The rearrangement joins TRBV29-1 to TRBJ1-1; TRBD1 matches at 11 bases. V lost 7 bases to trimming and J lost 7 bases; unmatched junction nucleotides: 2. The germline gives CDR1 SQVTM, CDR2 ANQGSEA. The CDR3 is 11 residues long. CDR3 residues: CSAGTGGEAFF. DNA of the CDR3: TGCAGCGCAGGGACAGGGGGTGAAGCTTTCTTT.

The V and J genes are TRBV11-3 and TRBJ1-2; D is perhaps TRBD1 (5 bases). Germline CDR1 and CDR2: SGHNT and YENEEA. The ends were cut back, 5 bases at V and 2 bases at J, with 15 bases in the middle. The CDR3 has 15 amino acids. CDR3 sequence: CASSPQSGANYGYTF. The DNA for the CDR3 is TGTGCCAGCAGCCCCCAGAGCGGGGCCAACTATGGCTACACCTTC.

This clonotype was picked up a small number of times. The J gene is TRBJ2-4, the V gene TRBV20-1; D not resolved. Trimming stripped 5 bases from V and 1 base from J, with 15 bases between. The CDR3 has 15 amino acids. Germline CDR1 is DFQATT and CDR2 is SNEGSKA (reference sequence). The CDR3 nucleotides read TGCAGTGCTCCCGTCGTCCGGGCGGCCAAAAACATTCAGTACTTC. Translating gives CSAPVVRAAKNIQYF.

This clonotype was observed many times. The CDR3 DNA is TGTGCCAGCAGCCCTAGGACTAGCGGGGGCACAGATACGCAGTATTTT. As protein: CASSPRTSGGTDTQYF. The chain links TRBV12-3 or TRBV12-4 to TRBJ2-3; 12 bases align to TRBD2. V was pared by 6 bases and J by 1 base, with 5 bases of the junction left unmatched. The CDR3 runs to 16 residues.

This clonotype was seen more than once but under ten times. The chain uses TRBV7-2 and TRBJ2-3; 14 nucleotides line up with TRBD2. The CDR3 is 17 residues long. V lost 1 base, J lost 6 bases, and 6 bases stayed unmatched. Germline CDR1 is SGHTA and CDR2 is FQGNSA. The CDR3 loop is CASSLGGLAGAQDTQYF. CDR3 coding DNA: TGTGCCAGCAGCTTAGGGGGACTAGCGGGGGCCCAGGATACGCAGTATTTT.

This clonotype was detected a few times. The V call is TRBV30, the J call TRBJ2-1, with D unclear. Germline CDR1 GTSNPN, CDR2 SVGIG (reference sequence). Trimming took 0 bases from V and 0 from J, leaving 12 bases between them. This CDR3 has 16 residues. CDR3 loop: CAWSVRLESSYNEQFF. DNA of the CDR3: TGTGCCTGGAGTGTAAGACTGGAGAGCTCCTACAATGAGCAGTTCTTC.

The chain employs TRBV7-9 and TRBJ1-5; 10 nucleotides align to TRBD1. This CDR3 has 16 amino acids. CDR1 is SEHNR and CDR2 is FQNEAQ in the germline V gene (reference sequence). Trimming removed 1 base from V and 2 bases from J; junction bases left unmatched: 2. The CDR3 loop reads CASSLGDRGGNQPQHF. The CDR3 DNA sequence: TGTGCCAGCAGCTTAGGGGACAGGGGCGGCAATCAGCCCCAGCATTTT.

This clonotype has a handful of counts. The chain employs TRBV11-2 and TRBJ1-1, with D uncertain. Trimming stripped 0 bases from V and 0 bases from J, with 11 bases between. The CDR3 contains 16 residues. In germline, CDR1 is SGHAT, CDR2 FQNNGV. This chain's CDR3 is CASSLEARSMNTEAFF. The CDR3 DNA is TGTGCCAGCAGCTTAGAGGCCAGGAGTATGAACACTGAAGCTTTCTTT.

The rearrangement links TRBV7-9 to TRBJ1-4; D perhaps matches TRBD1 (5 bases). Germline assignment: CDR1 SEHNR and CDR2 FQNEAQ (reference sequence). The CDR3 consists of 16 residues. V was trimmed by 6 bases and J by 8 bases, leaving 22 bases between them. The CDR3 nucleotides are TGTGCCAGCAGTAATGGGCAGGGAATGATGTACGAAAAACTGTTTTTT. As protein: CASSNGQGMMYEKLFF.

This clonotype was seen more than once but under ten times. This chain connects TRBV10-3 to TRBJ2-2; D is unclear. Germline CDR1 reads ENHRY; CDR2 reads SYGVKD. Trimming removed 3 bases from V and 4 bases from J, with 18 bases in between. The CDR3 is 17 residues long. The CDR3 DNA follows: TGTGCCATCAGTGATCTCGGTCTACCCGGTGGCACCGGGGAGCTGTTTTTT. Amino acid sequence: CAISDLGLPGGTGELFF.

In this sample, this clonotype turned up a few times. This chain connects TRBV6-2 or TRBV6-3 to TRBJ2-2; tentatively, D is TRBD1 (6 bases). Germline V gene sequence: CDR1 MNHEY, CDR2 SVGEGT. With 8 bases removed from V and 1 base from J, the gap between germline ends came to 17 bases. The CDR3 has 16 amino acids. CDR3 in amino acids: CASSLFGTQNTGELFF. Written as DNA, the CDR3 is TGTGCCAGCTCCCTCTTCGGGACACAGAACACCGGGGAGCTGTTTTTT.

This clonotype has only a few counts. The gene calls are TRBV28 and TRBJ1-5; D is unclear. The V end was cut by 7 bases, the J end by 3 bases, with 7 bases between. CDR3 size: 12 residues. CDR1 MDHEN and CDR2 SYDVKM come from the germline V gene. The CDR3 spells CASITFNQPQHF. DNA of the CDR3: TGTGCCAGCATCACCTTCAATCAGCCCCAGCATTTT.

The chain carries TRBV6-2 or TRBV6-3 and TRBJ2-1; possible D gene TRBD2, 6 bases. This CDR3 spans 14 amino acids. Germline values: CDR1 MNHEY, CDR2 SVGEGT. Trimming left V 2 bases short and J 10 bases short, with 15 bases between. The CDR3 here is CASSYGLATAEQFF. In DNA, the CDR3 is TGTGCCAGCAGTTACGGGCTAGCGACAGCGGAGCAGTTCTTC.

This clonotype has a handful of counts. The chain uses TRBV28 and TRBJ2-2; no reliable D call. V lost 3 bases and J lost 0, with 2 bases in between. Germline lookup yields CDR1 MDHEN and CDR2 SYDVKM. CDR3 length: 13 residues. The CDR3 nucleotides are TGTGCCAGCAGTTTGCCGAACACCGGGGAGCTGTTTTTT. Translation: CASSLPNTGELFF.

This clonotype was counted a few times. The J gene is TRBJ1-3, the V gene TRBV5-6, with D perhaps matching TRBD1 (5 bases). Per the germline V gene, CDR1 is SGHDT and CDR2 is YYEEEE. This CDR3 has 16 amino acids. The germline V and J ends were trimmed by 1 base and 0 bases, with 11 bases remaining between them. As DNA, the CDR3 is TGTGCCAGCAGCTTGTCGATGGGGGGCTCTGGAAACACCATATATTTT. Translated, it gives CASSLSMGGSGNTIYF.

This chain connects TRBV11-1 to TRBJ2-6, with D unclear. CDR1 and CDR2 (germline): SGHAT, FQDESV (reference sequence). V lost 4 bases, J lost 0 bases, and 10 bases lay in between. The CDR3 is 16 amino acids. CDR3 loop: CASSWSVGSGANVLTF. In DNA, the CDR3 is TGTGCCAGCAGCTGGTCTGTGGGCTCTGGGGCCAACGTCCTGACTTTC.

The chain combines TRBV7-8 with TRBJ1-1, with D perhaps TRBD1 (5 bases). CDR3 length: 14 amino acids. Trimming took 1 base from V and 6 from J, leaving 12 bases between them. Germline values: CDR1 SGHVS, CDR2 FQNEAQ. CDR3 loop: CASSLEAGVAEAFF. The DNA of the CDR3 is TGTGCCAGCAGCTTAGAGGCGGGGGTCGCTGAAGCTTTCTTT.

The table lists this clonotype with a few counts. The chain employs TRBV19 and TRBJ2-3; TRBD1 might be the D (6 bases). V dropped 7 bases and J dropped 2 bases, with 13 bases sitting between them. Looked up from germline, CDR1 is LNHDA and CDR2 is SQIVND (reference sequence). The CDR3 length is 14 residues. Here the CDR3 DNA reads TGTGCCAGTACAGGACAGCCGACCACAGATACGCAGTATTTT. It specifies CASTGQPTTDTQYF.

J is TRBJ1-4 and V is TRBV4-1; D is possibly TRBD1 (6 bases). V lost 5 bases to trimming and J lost 8 bases, with 15 bases between them. The CDR3 contains 14 residues. From germline, CDR1 is MGHRA and CDR2 YSYEKL. CDR3 nucleotide sequence: TGCGCCAGCAGCTTATGGACAGTACAGGAAAAACTGTTTTTT. It is translated as CASSLWTVQEKLFF.

This chain uses TRBV12-3 or TRBV12-4 with TRBJ1-2, with a possible D match to TRBD1 (5 bases). CDR3 length: 13 residues. The germline V and J ends were trimmed by 2 bases and 8 bases, with 12 bases remaining between them. CDR3 DNA sequence: TGTGCCAGCAGTTTACGGGGGGGTGACGGCTACACCTTC. Translating it yields CASSLRGGDGYTF.

The chain carries TRBV12-5 and TRBJ2-1, with a possible D match to TRBD2 (6 bases). The CDR3 is 14 amino acids. Trimming shortened V by 2 bases and J by 9 bases, and 14 bases separated the two germline ends. Germline V gene data show CDR1 as LGHNT and CDR2 as FRNRAP. The DNA of the CDR3 is TGTGCTAGTGGTTTGAAAGCCGGGGGTGCTGAGCAGTTCTTC. It codes for CASGLKAGGAEQFF.

This clonotype was counted between two and nine times. This chain links TRBV12-3 or TRBV12-4 with TRBJ2-6; 7 bases map to TRBD1. This CDR3 is 18 amino acids long. The ends lost 1 base at V and 0 bases at J; junction bases unmatched: 6. CDR3 region: CASSLVRGQHSGANVLTF. DNA for the CDR3: TGTGCCAGCAGTTTAGTTAGGGGACAGCACTCTGGGGCCAACGTCCTGACTTTC.

The genes are TRBV20-1 and TRBJ2-3; the D call may be TRBD1 or TRBD2 (6 bases each). Germline assignment: CDR1 DFQATT and CDR2 SNEGSKA (reference sequence). V was clipped by 1 base and J by 1 base, with 12 bases between them. CDR3 length: 15 residues. The CDR3 is CSARGAGEGTDTQYF. For the CDR3, the DNA is TGCAGTGCTAGAGGAGCAGGGGAGGGCACAGATACGCAGTATTTT.

The V gene is TRBV7-8, the J gene TRBJ1-1, with D hard to call. Trimming cost V 1 base and J 6 bases, with 6 bases left between them. The CDR3 consists of 12 residues. In germline, CDR1 is SGHVS, CDR2 FQNEAQ. This chain's CDR3 is CASSLDGPEAFF. DNA of the CDR3: TGTGCCAGCAGCTTAGACGGGCCTGAAGCTTTCTTT.

V gene TRBV25-1 combines with J gene TRBJ1-1, with 9 bases matching TRBD1. V dropped 7 bases and J dropped 1; count of bases not matched to a gene: 4. The CDR3 covers 14 residues. Germline CDR1 and CDR2: MGHDK and SYGVNS. The CDR3 DNA reads as TGTGCCAGCATCGGGACAGGGAAGAACACTGAAGCTTTCTTT. As protein: CASIGTGKNTEAFF.

The J gene is TRBJ2-2, the V gene TRBV18; 7 positions agree with TRBD1. The V segment lost 0 bases and the J segment 6 bases; nucleotides outside the gene matches: 4. CDR3 length: 15 amino acids. CDR1 is KGHSH and CDR2 is LQKENI in the germline V gene. CDR3: CASSPPTGAAGELFF. The CDR3 DNA is TGTGCCAGCTCACCACCAACAGGGGCCGCCGGGGAGCTGTTTTTT.